These 16 T cell receptor beta chains were sequenced from one sample in a study of blood T cell repertoires in COVID-19. The protocol was immunoSEQ multiplex PCR, while the TCRdb copy is restricted to in-frame clones and leaves out a portion. The sample has tens of thousands of clones, roughly four fifths seen once; the top ten hold roughly 20%. The sequencing sample was made of peripheral blood. These receptors were taken from a man in his sixties with acute or convalescent COVID-19.

The V call is TRBV5-6, the J call TRBJ2-3; 7 bases agree with TRBD1. Germline values: CDR1 SGHDT, CDR2 YYEEEE. J lost 3 bases, V lost 2 bases, and 6 bases had no gene match. This CDR3 is 15 amino acids long. DNA of the CDR3: TGTGCCAGCAGCTTTAGGGGGCACAAGACAGATACGCAGTATTTT. Translated: CASSFRGHKTDTQYF.

The genes are TRBV19 and TRBJ1-6, with a weak D call TRBD1 (6 bases). From germline, CDR1 is LNHDA and CDR2 SQIVND (reference sequence). The V end lost 6 bases, the J end lost 6 bases, and 12 bases lay between the germline ends. The CDR3 length is 14 residues. This CDR3 is CASRLGQRNSPLHF. For the CDR3, the DNA is TGTGCCAGTAGACTCGGACAGCGTAATTCACCCCTCCACTTT.

The J gene is TRBJ2-7, the V gene TRBV2; 11 positions match TRBD1. Germline CDR1 and CDR2: SNHLY and FYNNEI. The CDR3 runs 15 residues. After removal of 6 bases from V and 4 bases from J, the junction contained 8 bases not matched to a gene. Here the CDR3 reads CASRETGTGGYEQYF. The CDR3 bases are TGTGCCAGCAGGGAGACCGGGACAGGGGGATACGAGCAGTACTTC.

This clone was counted many times. The chain has TRBV2 and TRBJ1-2; D is unclear. This CDR3 comprises 12 residues. CDR1 and CDR2 (germline): SNHLY, FYNNEI. The ends were cut back, 4 bases at V and 8 bases at J, with 11 bases in the middle. This chain's CDR3 is CASSGRIAGYTF. The CDR3 nucleotides are TGTGCCAGCAGTGGTAGAATCGCGGGCTACACCTTC.

A single count supports this clone. This chain uses TRBV4-2 with TRBJ2-1, with 8 bases fitting TRBD2. The CDR3 is made up of 16 amino acids. The V segment lost 0 bases and the J segment 4 bases; nucleotides outside the gene matches: 5. Per the germline V gene, CDR1 is LGHNA and CDR2 is YNFKEQ. The CDR3 protein is CASSQEGLESYNEQFF. Written as DNA, the CDR3 is TGTGCCAGCAGCCAAGAGGGACTAGAATCATACAATGAGCAGTTCTTC.

The chain couples TRBV18 to TRBJ2-7; the match to TRBD2 covers 10 bases. Germline CDR1 KGHSH, CDR2 LQKENI. J was trimmed by 1 base and V by 6 bases; bases with no gene match: 9. The CDR3 is 16 residues long. As DNA, the CDR3 is TGTGCCAGCTCCTTAGCTAGCGGGAGTGGGTCCTACGAGCAGTACTTC. Its protein is CASSLASGSGSYEQYF.

This chain links TRBV5-6 with TRBJ2-3; no definite D call. V lost 2 bases and J 3 bases, leaving 10 bases between the germline ends. CDR3 length equals 14 residues. From germline, CDR1 is SGHDT and CDR2 YYEEEE. CDR3: CASSFAVVTDTQYF. CDR3 sequence (DNA): TGTGCCAGCAGCTTCGCAGTGGTTACAGATACGCAGTATTTT.

Only one count was recorded for this clone. The rearrangement links TRBV3-1 (or the pseudogene TRBV3-2) to TRBJ2-5; possible D gene TRBD2, 7 bases. The CDR3 consists of 14 residues. Germline assignment: CDR1 LGHDT and CDR2 YNNKEL (reference sequence). Trimming took off 5 bases at V and 5 bases at J, with 15 bases between the two ends. The CDR3 region has the DNA TGTGCCAGCAGCGCTGGTACGGGGGGCGAGACCCAGTACTTC. Translated, it gives CASSAGTGGETQYF.

The J gene is TRBJ1-5, the V gene TRBV20-1; D is ambiguous. Germline CDR1 reads DFQATT; CDR2 reads SNEGSKA (reference sequence). This CDR3 region has 13 residues. V was trimmed by 3 bases and J by 7 bases, leaving 13 bases between them. The CDR3, as DNA: TGCAGTGCTAGTCACGGGTCCTGGCAGCCCCAGCATTTT. Encoded protein: CSASHGSWQPQHF.

The gene calls are TRBV15 and TRBJ2-3; 7 bases line up with TRBD2. J was trimmed by 0 bases and V by 0 bases; bases with no gene match: 6. Germline V gives CDR1 LNHNV, CDR2 YYDKDF (reference sequence). CDR3 length: 17 residues. The CDR3 protein is CATSRDGKRGSTDTQYF. Here the CDR3 DNA reads TGTGCCACCAGCAGAGATGGGAAGCGGGGAAGCACAGATACGCAGTATTTT.

This chain links TRBV15 with TRBJ2-2; no firm D call. CDR1 is LNHNV, CDR2 YYDKDF, per germline (reference sequence). Deletions cut 0 bases from V and 9 bases from J, with 5 bases between. The CDR3 covers 12 residues. CDR3 coding DNA: TGTGCCACCAGCAGAGACCCCAGGGAGCTGTTTTTT. Amino acids: CATSRDPRELFF.

The chain recombines TRBV11-1 with TRBJ2-7; D may be TRBD1 (5 bases). Germline V gene data show CDR1 as SGHAT and CDR2 as FQDESV (reference sequence). Between the trimmed V and J ends, which lost 0 bases and 3 bases, there was a span of 12 bases. CDR3 length equals 15 residues. CDR3 loop: CASSLATDSHYEQYF. The CDR3 DNA reads as TGTGCCAGCAGCTTAGCCACCGACAGTCACTACGAGCAGTACTTC.

As for this clone: One end of the junction fails to match germline, which may point to a read error. The rearrangement joins TRBV5-8 to TRBJ1-2; D is ambiguous. Germline loops: CDR1 SGHTS, CDR2 YDEGEE. This CDR3 is built from 14 residues. This CDR3 reads CASSLGRINYDYTF. CDR3 coding DNA: TGTGCCAGCAGCTTGGGACGGATTAACTATGACTACACCTTC.

The chain combines TRBV21-1 with TRBJ2-5; TRBD2 is the table's D call, not checked against the DNA. TRBV21-1 is annotated as a pseudogene. The length of the CDR3 is 11 residues. The chain's CDR3 is CASSKGSGQYF. CDR3 coding DNA: TGTGCCAGCAGCAAAGGCTCGGGCCAGTACTTC.

Points on this clone: Other nucleotide sequences from this sample produce the same CDR3. The chain couples TRBV5-1 to TRBJ2-3; D remains unclear. The CDR3 runs 15 residues. Between the trimmed V and J ends, which lost 0 bases and 1 base, there was a span of 9 bases. Germline V lookup: CDR1 SGHRS, CDR2 YFSETQ. The CDR3: CASSLAAARTDTQYF. The CDR3 nucleotides read TGCGCCAGCAGCTTGGCGGCGGCCCGCACAGATACGCAGTATTTT.

This chain connects TRBV5-6 to TRBJ2-6; the D is unclear. Trimming shortened V by 3 bases and J by 1 base, and 14 bases separated the two germline ends. Germline values: CDR1 SGHDT, CDR2 YYEEEE. The CDR3 consists of 17 residues. The chain's CDR3 is CASSSTLGYSGANVLTF. DNA of the CDR3: TGTGCCAGCAGCTCGACTCTTGGTTATTCTGGGGCCAACGTCCTGACTTTC.